The 11 T cell receptor beta chains presented below share a single source sample, sequenced in a study of response to subunit inactivated influenza vaccine. TCRdb passed the RT-PCR reads through MiXCR, listing each CDR3 protein once. The repertoire holds some 640,000 distinct CDR3 sequences, with about 15% as singletons. The material was PBMCs from blood, obtained 14 days before vaccination. These receptors all come from a man in his forties or fifties who received an inactivated influenza vaccine.

This chain uses TRBV20-1 with TRBJ2-3; 15 nucleotides align to TRBD2. V lost 1 base, J lost 1 base, and 6 bases stayed unmatched. Germline V CDR1 and CDR2: DFQATT, SNEGSKA (reference sequence). This CDR3 has 18 amino acids. The CDR3 bases are TGCAGTGCTAGAGGCTCGGGACTAGCGGGGGGCCGCACAGATACGCAGTATTTT. Amino acids: CSARGSGLAGGRTDTQYF.

This clonotype was counted ten times or more. The chain is built from TRBV27 and TRBJ2-1; tentatively, D is TRBD1 or TRBD2 (5 bases each). Germline assignment: CDR1 MNHEY and CDR2 SMNVEV (reference sequence). The CDR3 totals 14 residues. V was shortened by 3 bases and J by 7 bases, with 13 bases between the two germline ends. CDR3: CASSLGTYGNEQFF. The DNA for the CDR3 is TGTGCCAGCAGTTTGGGGACGTATGGGAATGAGCAGTTCTTC.

The chain has TRBV12-3 or TRBV12-4 and TRBJ2-2; D might be TRBD1 (5 bases). Trimming pared 4 bases from V and 9 bases from J, leaving 9 bases between. This CDR3 has 12 amino acids. The CDR3 is CASSSWGRELFF. The CDR3 nucleotides read TGTGCCAGCAGTTCGTGGGGCCGGGAGCTGTTTTTT.

This clonotype was counted between two and nine times. The J gene is TRBJ1-4, the V gene TRBV9; unclear D gene. Germline assignment: CDR1 SGDLS and CDR2 YYNGEE. The V gene lost 0 bases and the J gene lost 4 bases, with 13 bases spanning the gap. The CDR3 totals 16 residues. CDR3 residues: CASSVVGNPDNEKLFF. The CDR3 DNA reads as TGTGCCAGCAGCGTAGTGGGAAACCCGGATAATGAAAAACTGTTTTTT.

The sample holds a few counts of this clonotype. V usage is TRBV7-9 and J usage is TRBJ1-4; no definite D call. V was clipped by 5 bases and J by 4 bases, with 8 bases between them. The CDR3 has 13 residues. Germline-derived CDR1 and CDR2 are SEHNR and FQNEAQ (reference sequence). The CDR3 sequence is CASSSTNNEKLFF. CDR3 bases: TGTGCCAGCAGCAGTACCAATAATGAAAAACTGTTTTTT.

This chain connects TRBV7-2 to TRBJ2-7; 10 nucleotides line up with TRBD2. J was trimmed by 2 bases and V by 2 bases; bases with no gene match: 9. Germline loops: CDR1 SGHTA, CDR2 FQGNSA. The length of the CDR3 is 17 residues. This CDR3 reads CASSLRGGSGRAYEQYF. CDR3 bases: TGTGCCAGCAGCTTACGCGGGGGGAGCGGGAGGGCCTACGAGCAGTACTTC. The complete variable domain, with remaining parts taken from reference TRBV7-2 and TRBJ2-7, reads GAGVSQSPSNKVTEKGKDVELRCDPISGHTALYWYRQSLGQGLEFLIYFQGNSAPDKSGLPSDRFSAERTGGSVSTLTIQRTQQEDSAVYLCASSLRGGSGRAYEQYFGPGTRLTVT.

This clonotype has a count of ten or more. The chain couples TRBV4-3 to TRBJ1-4, with a possible D match to TRBD1 (5 bases). The CDR3 sequence is 17 residues long. Germline CDR1 and CDR2: LGHNA and YSLEER. The V end was cut by 0 bases, the J end by 8 bases, with 19 bases between. The CDR3 is CASSQEVASGSREKLFF. As DNA, the CDR3 is TGCGCCAGCAGCCAAGAGGTAGCTTCAGGGTCAAGGGAAAAACTGTTTTTT.

The chain recombines TRBV3-1 with TRBJ1-4; the match to TRBD1 covers 7 bases. Germline assignment: CDR1 LGHDT and CDR2 YNNKEL (reference sequence). V was clipped by 6 bases and J by 7 bases; unmatched bases: 11. This CDR3 spans 15 amino acids. DNA for the CDR3: TGTGCCAGCAGTAACAGGGGTGGATTTGGTGAAAAACTGTTTTTT. Translated: CASSNRGGFGEKLFF.

This clonotype occurred a few times. The chain uses TRBV5-1 and TRBJ1-2; 10 bases align to TRBD1. This CDR3 is built from 17 residues. With 2 bases clipped from V and 7 bases from J, the junction kept 14 bases outside the gene matches. Germline CDR1 reads SGHRS; CDR2 reads YFSETQ. The DNA for the CDR3 is TGCGCCAGCAGCTTCGACCGGGACAGGGGAAGATTGGGTGGCTACACCTTC. It encodes CASSFDRDRGRLGGYTF. The full variable domain, its missing parts supplied by reference TRBV5-1 and TRBJ1-2, is KAGVTQTPRYLIKTRGQQVTLSCSPISGHRSVSWYQQTPGQGLQFLFEYFSETQRNKGNFPGRFSGRQFSNSRSEMNVSTLELGDSALYLCASSFDRDRGRLGGYTFGSGTRLTVV.

This chain uses TRBV20-1 with TRBJ2-7; 7 nucleotides agree with TRBD1. V dropped 0 bases and J dropped 3; count of bases not matched to a gene: 5. Germline V gene lookup returns CDR1 DFQATT and CDR2 SNEGSKA (reference sequence). The length of the CDR3 is 14 residues. CDR3 bases: TGCAGTGCTAGAGAACCGAGGGGGCTCTACGAGCAGTACTTC. It is translated as CSAREPRGLYEQYF.

About this clonotype: Compared with germline, one end of the junction differs, possibly owing to a read error. V usage is TRBV28 and J usage is TRBJ2-3; TRBD1 agrees at 10 bases. This CDR3 is 17 amino acids long. Germline assignment: CDR1 MDHEN and CDR2 SYDVKM. The CDR3 loop reads CGSSLGTGVDGTDTQYF. The CDR3 nucleotides read TGTGGCAGCAGTTTGGGGACAGGGGTTGACGGCACAGATACGCAGTATTTT.